This entry lists 22 T cell receptor beta chains sequenced from one sample in a study of shared clonotypes between healthy human individuals. Measured with immunoSEQ multiplex PCR; TCRdb has only the in-frame clones, and not every one. The sample holds over a million clones, about four fifths seen once. Sequenced sample: memory CD4+ T cells from PBMCs. Subset denoted: CD45RA-negative fraction. All receptors derive from a man aged 18-30 years in good health. Some clones in this sample may be carry-over from other donors' samples.

The chain carries TRBV28 and TRBJ1-4; a possible D gene is TRBD1 (6 bases). The CDR3 totals 13 residues. Between the trimmed V and J ends, which lost 10 bases and 7 bases, there was a span of 16 bases. Per the germline V gene, CDR1 is MDHEN and CDR2 is SYDVKM. The CDR3 loop is CAISGGGPEKLFF. In DNA, the CDR3 is TGTGCCATCTCGGGAGGGGGACCTGAAAAACTGTTTTTT.

J is TRBJ2-5 and V is TRBV18; 7 positions match TRBD1. Germline V CDR1 and CDR2: KGHSH, LQKENI. This CDR3 contains 16 residues. V shed 0 bases and J 1 base; nucleotides not matched to a gene: 5. The CDR3 is CASSPPVTGVQETQYF. The CDR3 coding sequence is TGTGCCAGCTCACCACCGGTTACAGGGGTCCAAGAGACCCAGTACTTC. Drawing the rest from reference TRBV18 and TRBJ2-5, the complete variable domain is NAGVMQNPRHLVRRRGQEARLRCSPMKGHSHVYWYRQLPEEGLKFMVYLQKENIIDESGMPKERFSAEFPKEGPSILRIQQVVRGDSAAYFCASSPPVTGVQETQYFGPGTRLLVL.

V and J are TRBV9 and TRBJ1-2; D is undetermined. Trimming pared 4 bases from V and 3 bases from J, leaving 10 bases between. This CDR3 has 13 residues. Germline V CDR1 and CDR2: SGDLS, YYNGEE. DNA of the CDR3: TGTGCCAGCAGCCCCAGCGGGGACTATGGCTACACCTTC. The encoded protein is CASSPSGDYGYTF.

The chain uses TRBV7-2 and TRBJ2-7; 7 nucleotides match TRBD2. Trimming at V came to 4 bases and at J to 2 bases, leaving 8 bases not matched to a gene. Per germline, CDR1 SGHTA and CDR2 FQGNSA. The CDR3 runs to 15 residues. CDR3 loop: CASSSPSGTTYEQYF. The CDR3 region has the DNA TGTGCCAGCAGCTCTCCTAGCGGAACCACCTACGAGCAGTACTTC.

The gene calls are TRBV29-1 and TRBJ1-2; 10 nucleotides align to TRBD1. V shed 7 bases and J 7 bases; nucleotides not matched to a gene: 9. This CDR3 is 13 amino acids long. The germline V gene encodes CDR1 SQVTM and CDR2 ANQGSEA. CDR3 sequence (DNA): TGCAGCGCCGCAGGACAGGGGGGGTCTGGCTACACCTTC. Its translation is CSAAGQGGSGYTF. Filled out from reference TRBV29-1 and TRBJ1-2, the complete variable domain reads SAVISQKPSRDICQRGTSLTIQCQVDSQVTMMFWYRQQPGQSLTLIATANQGSEATYESGFVIDKFPISRPNLTFSTLTVSNMSPEDSSIYLCSAAGQGGSGYTFGSGTRLTVV.

The chain carries TRBV19 and TRBJ1-5; 10 nucleotides align to TRBD1. With 6 bases clipped from V and 9 bases from J, the junction kept 20 bases outside the gene matches. CDR1 is LNHDA and CDR2 is SQIVND in the germline V gene (reference sequence). The CDR3 length is 18 residues. Here the CDR3 reads CASRPQPGGTGASWPQHF. DNA of the CDR3: TGTGCCAGTAGACCGCAACCCGGCGGGACAGGGGCGTCGTGGCCCCAGCATTTT.

The genes are TRBV16 and TRBJ1-3; D might be TRBD1 (5 bases). V lost 0 bases, J lost 4 bases, and 10 bases lay in between. Germline V gene lookup returns CDR1 KGHSY and CDR2 FQNENV. The CDR3 has 15 amino acids. In DNA, the CDR3 is TGTGCCAGCAGCCAATCGAGCCAGGGAGGAAACACCATATATTTT. It yields the protein CASSQSSQGGNTIYF.

Written as DNA, the CDR3 is TGTGCCAGCTCAGCCCGGACAGGGTTCGAGCAGTACTTC. The encoded protein is CASSARTGFEQYF. The rearrangement joins TRBV18 to TRBJ2-7; 8 bases align to TRBD1. CDR1 and CDR2 from the germline V gene are KGHSH and LQKENI. Trimming cost V 5 bases and J 6 bases; bases outside gene matches: 6. The CDR3 totals 13 residues.

The V and J genes are TRBV27 and TRBJ2-7; tentatively, D is TRBD2 (6 bases). Germline CDR1 is MNHEY and CDR2 is SMNVEV (reference sequence). Trimming left V 6 bases short and J 4 bases short, with 22 bases between. CDR3 length: 16 amino acids. In nucleotides, the CDR3 is TGTGCCAGCAGCCCTCTTACCCCAGGGACTCGGTACGAGCAGTACTTC. It specifies CASSPLTPGTRYEQYF.

V usage is TRBV15 and J usage is TRBJ2-5, with 8 nucleotides matching TRBD2. Trimming took 5 bases from V and 2 from J; bases not matched to a gene: 4. This CDR3 is built from 14 residues. The germline gives CDR1 LNHNV, CDR2 YYDKDF (reference sequence). The CDR3 protein is CATSWREEQETQYF. The CDR3, as DNA: TGTGCCACCAGCTGGCGGGAGGAACAAGAGACCCAGTACTTC.

This chain links TRBV6-6 with TRBJ2-3; 7 bases line up with TRBD2. J was trimmed by 3 bases and V by 7 bases; bases with no gene match: 10. Germline lookup yields CDR1 MNHNY and CDR2 SVGAGI (reference sequence). CDR3 length: 15 amino acids. The CDR3, as DNA: TGTGCCAGCACTCCCGGGGGGAGGAGGACAGATACGCAGTATTTT. Protein: CASTPGGRRTDTQYF.

The rearrangement links TRBV5-1 to TRBJ1-3; D is undetermined. The germline V and J ends were trimmed by 0 bases and 3 bases, with 10 bases remaining between them. Per germline, CDR1 SGHRS and CDR2 YFSETQ. The CDR3 covers 15 residues. The CDR3 coding sequence is TGCGCCAGCAGCTTGGGAGGGCAGGATGGAAACACCATATATTTT. This gives the protein CASSLGGQDGNTIYF. Looking up the rest from reference TRBV5-1 and TRBJ1-3 gives the full variable domain: KAGVTQTPRYLIKTRGQQVTLSCSPISGHRSVSWYQQTPGQGLQFLFEYFSETQRNKGNFPGRFSGRQFSNSRSEMNVSTLELGDSALYLCASSLGGQDGNTIYFGEGSWLTVV.

The chain combines TRBV5-1 with TRBJ2-1; 16 bases map to TRBD2. V lost 4 bases and J lost 6; bases outside the gene matches: 7. Germline V gene sequence: CDR1 SGHRS, CDR2 YFSETQ. The CDR3 sequence is 17 residues long. DNA for the CDR3: TGCGCCAGCAGCCTGGGACTAGCGGGAGGGCCCGGCAATGAGCAGTTCTTC. Its protein is CASSLGLAGGPGNEQFF. The full variable domain, in which reference TRBV5-1 and TRBJ2-1 provide the parts outside the CDR3, is KAGVTQTPRYLIKTRGQQVTLSCSPISGHRSVSWYQQTPGQGLQFLFEYFSETQRNKGNFPGRFSGRQFSNSRSEMNVSTLELGDSALYLCASSLGLAGGPGNEQFFGPGTRLTVL.

This rearrangement joins TRBV6-1 to TRBJ2-1; D is uncertain. This CDR3 region has 14 residues. Germline V lookup: CDR1 MNHNS, CDR2 SASEGT. The V and J ends lost 4 bases and 7 bases respectively, with 14 bases between them. The CDR3 nucleotides are TGTGCCAGCAGTGGAGAATTTATCGGGAATGAGCAGTTCTTC. Its translation is CASSGEFIGNEQFF.

This clone showed up just a few times. The chain is built from TRBV7-2 and TRBJ1-5; no reliable D call. V gave up 3 bases and J gave up 5 bases, with 8 bases separating them. The CDR3 has 13 residues. Per the germline V gene, CDR1 is SGHTA and CDR2 is FQGNSA. As DNA, the CDR3 is TGTGCCAGCAGCTTTCTGAGAGATCAGCCCCAGCATTTT. This encodes CASSFLRDQPQHF.

The chain is built from TRBV2 and TRBJ1-5; 8 nucleotides match TRBD1. Germline trimming cut 8 bases from V and 8 bases from J; bases unmatched to any gene: 8. The CDR3 contains 13 residues. Germline V gives CDR1 SNHLY, CDR2 FYNNEI. The CDR3 DNA sequence: TGTGCCAGCGGCCAGGGGGCCGTGGAGCCCCAGCATTTT. Its translation: CASGQGAVEPQHF.

The V and J genes are TRBV5-1 and TRBJ2-5, with D possibly TRBD1 on 8 matching bases. Trimming took off 4 bases at V and 4 bases at J, with 20 bases between the two ends. CDR3 length equals 16 residues. Looked up from germline, CDR1 is SGHRS and CDR2 is YFSETQ. CDR3 DNA sequence: TGCGCCAGCAGCCCACAGGGGGGGTCTGTTTTAGAGACCCAGTACTTC. As protein: CASSPQGGSVLETQYF.

The chain combines TRBV10-3 with TRBJ2-7; 7 bases line up with TRBD2. Unmatched junction bases numbered 16, after V lost 4 bases and J lost 7 bases. The germline CDR1 and CDR2 sequences are ENHRY and SYGVKD. The CDR3 totals 16 residues. The CDR3: CAISAFFRAGEDEQYF. DNA of the CDR3: TGTGCCATCAGTGCATTTTTCAGGGCGGGAGAGGATGAGCAGTACTTC.

The chain joins TRBV7-7 to TRBJ2-2, with a possible D match to TRBD1 (6 bases). Germline lookup yields CDR1 SSHAT and CDR2 FNYEAQ (reference sequence). The CDR3 is 14 residues long. Trimming stripped 5 bases from V and 13 bases from J, with 20 bases between. CDR3 protein: CASSPISRGRGLFF. The CDR3 DNA reads as TGTGCCAGCAGCCCCATCAGCCGGGGCAGGGGGCTGTTTTTT. The variable domain in full, with the rest retrieved from reference TRBV7-7 and TRBJ2-2, is GAGVSQSPRYKVTKRGQDVTLRCDPISSHATLYWYQQALGQGPEFLTYFNYEAQPDKSGLPSDRFSAERPEGSISTLTIQRTEQRDSAMYRCASSPISRGRGLFFGEGSRLTVL.

The chain is built from TRBV29-1 and TRBJ2-5; tentative D call: TRBD1 (5 bases). The ends were cut back, 5 bases at V and 5 bases at J, with 15 bases in the middle. The CDR3 is 13 residues long. Germline V gives CDR1 SQVTM, CDR2 ANQGSEA. CDR3: CSVLTDLRETQYF. In DNA, the CDR3 is TGCAGCGTTCTGACAGACCTCCGGGAGACCCAGTACTTC.

The V and J genes are TRBV6-5 and TRBJ2-2; D might be TRBD1 or TRBD2, each matching 5 bases. V was shortened by 0 bases and J by 9 bases, with 8 bases between the two germline ends. The CDR3 runs to 13 residues. In germline, CDR1 is MNHEY, CDR2 SVGAGI. CDR3 sequence (DNA): TGTGCCAGCAGTTACTCCCCGGGGCGGGAGCTGTTTTTT. This translates into CASSYSPGRELFF.

The chain couples TRBV5-4 to TRBJ2-3, with D hard to call. V lost 1 base and J lost 2, with 8 bases in between. The CDR3 runs to 14 residues. Germline values: CDR1 SGHNT, CDR2 YYREEE (reference sequence). The CDR3 DNA is TGTGCCAGCAGCTTGCAGAAGGACACAGATACGCAGTATTTT. Its protein product is CASSLQKDTDTQYF.